This TCR beta chain was found in a study of OX40 agonist ivuxolimab in advanced cancers. Profiling relied on immunoSEQ multiplex PCR, and the TCRdb table lists in-frame clones only, not all of them. The profile shows around 58,000 clones, approximately 84% of them singletons. From germline, CDR1 is DFQATT and CDR2 SNEGSKA (reference sequence). The CDR3 runs 11 residues. Trimming removed 3 bases from V and 7 bases from J, with 9 bases in between. The chain has TRBV20-1 and TRBJ2-5; D gene unclear. The sequence came from an adult with an advanced solid tumor such as melanoma, head and neck, liver or kidney cancer. Sequenced material: CD4+ or CD8+ T cells sorted from blood, taken in a trial of the OX40 agonist ivuxolimab. Written as DNA, the CDR3 is TGCAGTGCTAGGCAGATGGGGACCCAGTACTTC. Protein sequence: CSARQMGTQYF.